This record concerns one TCR beta chain sequence. V lost 6 bases to trimming and J lost 5 bases, with 10 bases between them. The V gene's germline CDR1 is DFQATT and CDR2 SNEGSKA (reference sequence). This CDR3 comprises 11 residues. The source of the sample is a study of blood T cell repertoires in COVID-19. Background on the study: Donors in the United States, Italy and Spain gave samples during acute or convalescent COVID-19. From T cells, B-cell-depleted T cells, or PBMCs came the material, which was cDNA or gDNA.

As handled by the study authors: Amplification of reference gene primers provided the estimated nucleated cell counts. Profiling relied on immunoSEQ multiplex PCR, and the TCRdb table lists in-frame clones only, not all of them. That table supplies the V and J calls and clone size; D and trimming were determined from the DNA. Of about 140,000 clones in the sample, around nine tenths are singletons; the top ten hold roughly a tenth. The origin of this receptor is a man aged 50-60 years with active or convalescent COVID-19. The sequencing input was peripheral blood. The genes are TRBV20-1 and TRBJ1-1, with D uncertain. CDR3: CSASPVTEAFF. The CDR3 bases are TGCAGTGCCTCCCCGGTAACTGAAGCTTTCTTT.